The entry that follows covers one T cell receptor (beta chain) sequence. Its target antigen remains unknown. There are no base qualities to consult, and no much larger clone falls within one base. Library preparation used the immunoSEQ multiplex PCR assay. A mixture of 60 forward primers for TCR Vbeta segments and 13 reverse primers for TCR Jbeta segments was used in the multiplex PCR. Amplification of the CDR3 region of rearranged TCR beta genes was performed with a multiplex PCR assay on genomic DNA. The Illumina HiSeq System was used to sequence the amplified TCR beta libraries as 87-base-pair reads. Concerning the study's data processing: Across the roughly 600 repertoires, a later analysis counted 60 million to 90 million unique TCR beta chains, around 11 million of which were shared by at least two donors. A nearest-neighbor algorithm error-corrected the raw reads and collapsed the reads into unique sequences, merging closely related sequences to remove PCR and sequencing errors. Alignment of CDR3 sequences to IMGT reference sequences was used to assign V, D and J gene segments. For a sequence to be retained, at least a six-nucleotide match to both a V gene segment and a J gene segment was required. Rearrangements were classified as productive when the CDR3 lacked stop codons and remained in frame with V and J, and all other rearrangements were classified as non-productive. Following IMGT convention, CDR3 was defined as the stretch from the second conserved V-encoded cysteine up to the conserved J-encoded phenylalanine. The earlier analysis of 587 of the donors excluded any sequence lacking an unambiguous match to a single V gene segment. An earlier analysis of 500 to 600 of the donors classified V segments as functional when productive rearrangements were above 56.7% and as segregating when the standard deviation between donors was above 5%. A statistical classification framework was developed to diagnose cytomegalovirus status using the catalog of TCR beta chain sequences. A later analysis assigned V and J genes by comparing TCR nucleotide sequences with IMGT/GENE-DB human TR gene sequences. In a later analysis, CDR3 sequences and most-parsimonious VDJ recombination scenarios were assigned using the TCRdist pipeline. A later analysis defined each TCR beta chain by its CDR3 amino acid sequence plus V-gene family, and excluded reads lacking a unique V-gene family. In a later analysis, around 600 highly shared, low-generation-probability nucleotide sequences were removed to address suspected cross-contamination and a sequencing artifact. In a later analysis, a clonal expansion index for each public chain was calculated from normalized within-repertoire ranks of inferred template counts. A later analysis computed generation probabilities with a VDJ recombination model fitted to out-of-frame rearrangements, and checked the results against IGoR. A later analysis scored TCR-TCR, TCR-HLA and TCR-CMV co-occurrence with hypergeometric tests, applying a repertoire-size bias correction to TCR pairs. False discovery rates were estimated in a later analysis by permuting HLA or CMV assignments 20 times. In a later analysis, co-occurring TCRs were grouped using DBSCAN, and TCRdist sequence similarity was added for clustering within HLA-allele-positive subsets. Repertoires with fewer than 30,000 or more than 120,000 public chains, plus five repertoires with anomalous nucleotide sharing, were excluded from co-occurrence clustering. TCRdb retrieved this table from immuneACCESS and kept in-frame rearrangements only. Not all clones are present; in checked studies, unresolved V genes account for under half, and no reason is known for the remainder. The V and J calls and clone size come from that table; D and trimming were worked out from the DNA. The sample yields roughly 200,000 clones; 65% to 90% were counted once. Jointly, the top ten make up less than 0.4% of the sample.

Including cysteine and phenylalanine, the CDR3 has 16 amino acids. CDR3 DNA only is kept here, 48 bases in frame from base 1. Compared with germline, V lacks 5 bases and J lacks 4 bases; bases without a gene match: 13. Reading the germline V gene gives CDR1 SGHRS and CDR2 YFSETQ. The cohort was made up of approximately 670 healthy bone marrow donors. All cohort members were sampled while nominally healthy, although unrecorded immune exposures were likely present. The donor was CMV seronegative and was included in the group of under 450 seronegative cohort members. Every donor gave a peripheral blood sample, and the peripheral blood mononuclear cells from that sample were used for TCR beta sequencing. Genomic DNA extraction from the blood cell samples was performed with the Qiagen DNeasy Blood Extraction Kit. This sample stems from a study of cytomegalovirus exposure and HLA in healthy donors (dated 2017 in TCRdb). Notes on the research overall: An earlier analysis of approximately 600 of the donors reported 276 Gb of sequence data and 100 million to 140 million unique TCR beta sequences from some 180 million T cells. To predict cytomegalovirus infection status, the study brought together high-throughput TCR immunosequencing, statistical association of individual TCRs with disease status, and machine learning. The later analysis used no new phenotypic data to find candidate immune exposures, relying instead on TCR beta sequences and their occurrence across donors. HLA typing covered class I and class II loci at four-digit resolution. Several DR-DQ haplotypes were handled as single units for association and clustering because linkage in the cohort was strong. Of the roughly 400 genotyped donors, approximately 81% were placed in the genetic ancestry cluster associated with self-reported Caucasian donors. Across 398 genotyped donors of the cohort, an average of about 240,000 unique TCR beta nucleotide sequences per donor were sequenced, and roughly 18% of those sequences were non-productive. To decide whether each TCR beta V gene segment behaved as functional or pseudogenic, an earlier analysis of fewer than 750 of the donors relied on high-throughput TCR beta sequencing. A later genetic analysis took genome-wide SNP genotypes for about three fifths of the 666 donors and used that subset as a discovery cohort. Donor age, sex, ethnicity and CMV serostatus were compiled alongside the repertoire data. The study aimed to test whether signatures of past pathogen exposure could be identified by cataloging public T cell receptors. A later analysis re-analyzed previously published TCR beta repertoires from approximately 670 donors and added high-resolution HLA genotyping to study TCR occurrence patterns. Every repertoire in the discovery cohort had been generated on one and the same sequencing platform. The number of donors typed differed by locus, with 629-630 for A, B, C, DRB1 and DQB1, roughly 520 for DQA1, 606 for DPA1, and 450 to 480 for DPB1. Along with the approximately 600-subject first cohort, a separate validation cohort of around 120 different subjects was used. An early release covering roughly 640 HLA-typed donors comprised approximately 300 gigabases of sequencing data and approximately 80 million unique TCR sequences. Using immunosequencing, the study profiled T cell repertoires from 640 or so subjects and related those repertoires to cytomegalovirus serostatus.

The paper's findings and limits, for the study overall: In the study, approximately 150 TCR beta chains were listed as associated with cytomegalovirus. A cluster of highly shared sequence variants was judged likely to be a technical artifact of the sequencing pipeline. Assigning TCR associations to individual alleles was difficult when HLA alleles, especially DR and DQ, strongly co-occurred. Some IMGT-functional V segments, including TRBV6-2 and TRBV6-3, could not be told apart with the 87-base-pair reads, so those segments were excluded. Linkage disequilibrium might explain the correlated functional status among segregating V segments, but an unknown experimental factor could not be excluded. The presence/absence analyses assumed that sequencing depth was roughly uniform across donors, and that assumption may not be true. In an earlier analysis of some 500 of the donors, most TCR beta V segments were observed in productive rearrangements about 87% or about 30% of the time, broadly matching IMGT annotations. According to a later analysis, most CMV-associated TCR beta chains appeared to be HLA-restricted, and the HLA associations seemed to be driven largely by CMV exposure. According to the authors, the approach could potentially be generalized to other disease states and immunological phenotypes. Seventeen rarely observed V segments, including chromosome 9 orphons, were excluded from the earlier analysis of several hundred of the donors because counts were too low. A further reported finding was that TCR beta sequences accurately predicted the HLA-A and HLA-B alleles for most subjects in the first cohort. This cohort had only TCR beta chains sequenced, and the lack of alpha or paired-chain data limited which features could be detected. Cytomegalovirus status was reported to be diagnosed by the classifier with high specificity and sensitivity in both the original and validation cohorts. In a later analysis, HLA-associated TCR beta chains showed more clonal expansion and lower generation probabilities than non-associated chains that were equally common. Specific HLA alleles were associated with more than 15,000 TCR beta sequences at a false discovery rate of 0.05 in a later analysis. CMV serostatus was the only immune exposure information available for the cohort. Three of the identified cytomegalovirus-associated TCR beta chains were confirmed in vitro to be specific for cytomegalovirus antigens. A later genetic analysis associated a missense DCLRE1C variant with V-gene and J-gene trimming of TCR beta chains, and an independent cohort replicated the association. Several of the top co-occurrence clusters appeared to be linked to parvovirus B19, influenza, CMV and Epstein-Barr virus, according to a later analysis. HLA typing was unavailable for some donors at each locus, so association tests used only the typed subset. In a later genetic analysis, fewer N-insertions in productive TCRs were reported among donors in an Asian-associated ancestry cluster than the approximately 670-donor mean. A later analysis found that TCR association rates varied across HLA loci, with DRB1 alleles showing the most associated TCRs and HLA-C alleles the fewest. Most TCR sequences were seen in very few donors, while some public TCRs were found in many individuals.

The sample taken for sequencing was PBMCs. The chain is assembled from TRBV5-1 and TRBJ2-3; 7 bases in the junction line up with TRBD1. The clonotype was recovered from a woman in her twenties or thirties in good health and CMV-seronegative. This receptor has the CDR3 CASSWATGIAADTQYF. The bases are TGCGCCAGCAGTTGGGCGACAGGGATTGCGGCAGATACGCAGTATTTT. This CDR3, with the reference TRBV5-1 and TRBJ2-3 proteins standing in past its ends, gives the full variable domain KAGVTQTPRYLIKTRGQQVTLSCSPISGHRSVSWYQQTPGQGLQFLFEYFSETQRNKGNFPGRFSGRQFSNSRSEMNVSTLELGDSALYLCASSWATGIAADTQYFGPGTRLTVL.